Listed below are T cell receptor beta chains from one sample, sequenced in a study of cytomegalovirus exposure and HLA in healthy donors. The assay was immunoSEQ multiplex PCR, and TCRdb's table has in-frame clones only and misses some. The table shows some 160,000 clones, with roughly 81% occurring only once. Sequenced: PBMCs. The receptors come from a man between 25 and 39 years old in good health and CMV-seropositive. The CDR3 runs from the conserved cysteine through the conserved F or W. The order of the fields is V gene, J gene, clone size, D gene, CDR3 DNA, CDR3 protein. The D gene is left open where the match is weak. A row's size may be missing; if present it is once, few, many or a size class.

v_call: TRBV6-6
j_call: TRBJ2-1
clone_size: -
d_call: TRBD2
cdr3_nt: TGTGCCAGCAGTTCTAGCGGGAGTATCAATGAGCAGTTCTTC
cdr3_aa: CASSSSGSINEQFF

v_call: TRBV14
j_call: TRBJ2-4
clone_size: -
d_call: -
cdr3_nt: TGTGCCAGCAGCCAAGGGGCCATAAACATTCAGTACTTC
cdr3_aa: CASSQGAINIQYF

v_call: TRBV9
j_call: TRBJ2-3
clone_size: -
d_call: -
cdr3_nt: TGTGCCAGCAGCGTACAGGGGACAGATACGCAGTATTTT
cdr3_aa: CASSVQGTDTQYF

v_call: TRBV6-1
j_call: TRBJ2-3
clone_size: -
d_call: -
cdr3_nt: TGTGCCAGCAGTGCGGGGTTAAGCACAGATACGCAGTATTTT
cdr3_aa: CASSAGLSTDTQYF

v_call: TRBV25-1
j_call: TRBJ2-1
clone_size: -
d_call: TRBD2
cdr3_nt: TGTGCCAGCACCAGAGCGGGAGCAGGCAATGAGCAGTTCTTC
cdr3_aa: CASTRAGAGNEQFF

v_call: TRBV2
j_call: TRBJ1-6
clone_size: -
d_call: TRBD1
cdr3_nt: TGTGCCAGCAGGGACAGGATGGGGATTTCACCCCTCCACTTT
cdr3_aa: CASRDRMGISPLHF

v_call: TRBV18
j_call: TRBJ1-6
clone_size: -
d_call: TRBD1
cdr3_nt: TGTGCCAGCTCACCGTCGGGACAGGGTAATTCACCCCTCCACTTT
cdr3_aa: CASSPSGQGNSPLHF

v_call: TRBV6-5
j_call: TRBJ1-2
clone_size: -
d_call: -
cdr3_nt: TGTGCCAGCAGTTACTCGCGGGTAGATGGCTACACCTTC
cdr3_aa: CASSYSRVDGYTF

v_call: TRBV21-1
j_call: TRBJ2-5
clone_size: -
d_call: -
cdr3_nt: TGTGCCAGTAAACAGGGGCGCTACCAAGAGACCCAGTACTTC
cdr3_aa: CASKQGRYQETQYF

v_call: TRBV18
j_call: TRBJ1-4
clone_size: few
d_call: TRBD1
cdr3_nt: TGTGCCAGCTCACCGGGACAGGGGGAGAAACTGTTTTTT
cdr3_aa: CASSPGQGEKLFF

v_call: TRBV5-1
j_call: TRBJ2-1
clone_size: -
d_call: TRBD2
cdr3_nt: TGCGCCAGCAGCACCGGGACTAGCGGGAGTTATGAGCAGTTCTTC
cdr3_aa: CASSTGTSGSYEQFF